This T cell receptor (beta chain) was recorded in a study of T-cell reconstitution after alpha-beta-depleted transplantation in children. Notes on the study in general: It was newly produced T cells that mostly accounted for T-cell counts and diversity one year after transplant. There were reportedly several hundred expanded graft clones from which alpha-beta T cells came about two months after transplant.

As concerns this clonotype: Its antigen is unidentified.

This CDR3 contains 14 residues. Germline assignment: CDR1 MNHEY and CDR2 SVGAGI. Trimming stripped 6 bases from V and 1 base from J, with 11 bases between. Unique molecular identifiers were built into the TCRbeta library. In TCRdb, the PCR reads were re-called with MiXCR into one record per CDR3 protein. The sample consists of approximately 190,000 distinct CDR3 sequences, around 7.7% of them appearing once. This TCR came from a male patient aged 2 to 9 who had a stem cell transplant for acute myeloid leukemia, so the T cells may come from the graft donor. J is TRBJ2-3 and V is TRBV6-5, with D perhaps TRBD1 (5 bases). The sample in question was PBMCs, mostly from graft donor cells, obtained 360 days after TCRalphabeta/CD19-depleted stem cell transplant. CDR3: CASRPPTGTDTQYF. As DNA, the CDR3 is TGTGCCAGCAGGCCACCGACAGGCACAGATACGCAGTATTTT.